This T cell receptor beta chain came from a study of radiation and T cells in renal cell carcinoma. General study points: In nephrectomy-only tumors, top 100 clonotypes averaged approximately 40%, versus around 54% irradiated. Irradiated tumors held more dominant CDR3 motifs than control tumors.

The method was immunoSEQ multiplex PCR; TCRdb's version includes in-frame clones alone and lacks a portion of them. The sample carries over 9,500 clones, about 71% recorded once. To note about this clone: Its antigen is as yet unknown.

Deletions cut 4 bases from V and 3 bases from J, with 13 bases between. Germline lookup yields CDR1 SGHKS and CDR2 YYEKEE (reference sequence). The CDR3 is 14 residues long. Treatment denoted: treatment-naive control, cytoreductive nephrectomy. Clear cell pathology was present in this patient's renal cell carcinoma. Sequenced control tumors were from roughly 10 males and 4 females, median age approximately 62. The input for sequencing was tumor tissue, taken from a patient whose treatment was nephrectomy without radiotherapy. The origin of this receptor is a woman older than 75 with renal cell carcinoma. This chain joins TRBV5-5 and TRBJ1-1; possibly TRBD1 for D (5 bases). This chain's CDR3 is CASSRASRDTEAFF. CDR3 nucleotides: TGTGCCAGCAGCCGGGCAAGCAGGGACACTGAAGCTTTCTTT.